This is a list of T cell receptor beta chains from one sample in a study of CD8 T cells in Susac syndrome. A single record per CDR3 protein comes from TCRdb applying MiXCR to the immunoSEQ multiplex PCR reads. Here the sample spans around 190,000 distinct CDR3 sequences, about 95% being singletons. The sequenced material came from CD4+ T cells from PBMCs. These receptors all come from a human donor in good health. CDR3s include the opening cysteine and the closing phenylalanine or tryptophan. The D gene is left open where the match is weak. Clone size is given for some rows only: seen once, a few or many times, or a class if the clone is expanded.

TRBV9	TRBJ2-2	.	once	TGTGCCAGCAGCGTCTCAGGACTACTCACCGGGGAGCTGTTTTTT	CASSVSGLLTGELFF
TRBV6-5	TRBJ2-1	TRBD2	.	TGTGCCATCGCCCAGGGGACTAGCGGTAACAATGAGCAGTTCTTC	CAIAQGTSGNNEQFF
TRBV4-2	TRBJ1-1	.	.	TGTGCCAGCAGCCAAGAAATCCGGGAGGGCAAAGCTTTCTTT	CASSQEIREGKAFF
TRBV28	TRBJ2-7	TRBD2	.	TGTGCCAGCAGTTTCCCTCCGGGAGGCGGGGAGCAGTACTTC	CASSFPPGGGEQYF
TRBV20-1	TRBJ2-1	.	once	TGCAGTGCTAGAAGACCCCCTTTCGGGCTAGCTGATTACAATGAGCAGTTCTTC	CSARRPPFGLADYNEQFF
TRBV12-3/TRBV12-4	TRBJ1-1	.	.	TGTGCCAGCAGTTTCGTGGGGGCGGAAGCTTTCTTT	CASSFVGAEAFF
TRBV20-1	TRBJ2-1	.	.	TGCAGTGCTAGTAACCCGAATGGCGGCAATGAGCAGTTCTTC	CSASNPNGGNEQFF
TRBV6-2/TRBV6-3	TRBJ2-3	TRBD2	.	TGTGCCAGCATAACTAGCGGTCGGATTGGAGATACGCAGTATTTT	CASITSGRIGDTQYF
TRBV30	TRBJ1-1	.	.	TGTGCCTGGATTAAACAGGGTTTCTCTGAAGCTTTCTTT	CAWIKQGFSEAFF
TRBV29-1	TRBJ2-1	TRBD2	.	TGCAGCGTAAGAGCGGGGGCCCTCTACAATGAGCAGTTCTTC	CSVRAGALYNEQFF
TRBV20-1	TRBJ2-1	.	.	TGCAGTTCAAGCCCGGGGACATACAATGAGCAGTTCTTC	CSSSPGTYNEQFF
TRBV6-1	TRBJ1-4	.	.	TGTGCCAGCAGTGATCGTGGGCTTGCAACTAATGAAAAACTGTTTTTT	CASSDRGLATNEKLFF
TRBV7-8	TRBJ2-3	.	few	TGTGCCAGCAGCTCCACAACAGATACGCAGTATTTT	CASSSTTDTQYF
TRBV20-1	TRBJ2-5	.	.	TGCAGCGCCCATACGGGGCAAGAGACCCAGTACTTC	CSAHTGQETQYF
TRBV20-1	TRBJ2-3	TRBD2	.	TGCAGTGCTAGAGATTCCCGACTAGCGGGTATATCAGATACGCAGTATTTT	CSARDSRLAGISDTQYF
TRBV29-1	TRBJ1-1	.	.	TGCAGCGTTCTCTCGGTGAACACTGAAGCTTTCTTT	CSVLSVNTEAFF
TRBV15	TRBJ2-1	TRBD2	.	TGTGCCACCAGCAGGATGGGGACTAGCGCCCCAACGCAGTTCTTC	CATSRMGTSAPTQFF
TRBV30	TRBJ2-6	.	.	TGTGCCTGGAGTGTACCCGCCGTCTCTGGGGCCAACGTCCTGACTTTC	CAWSVPAVSGANVLTF
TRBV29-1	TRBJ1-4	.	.	TGCAGCGTTGAAGTGGTGGGGTACTCTAATGAAAAACTGTTTTTT	CSVEVVGYSNEKLFF
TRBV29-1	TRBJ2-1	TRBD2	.	TGCAGCGTAGAGACTAGCGGGAGGGCCGGTGAGCAGTTCTTC	CSVETSGRAGEQFF
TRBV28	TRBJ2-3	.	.	TGTGCCAGCAGGGACGGGACCACAAACACAGATACGCAGTATTTT	CASRDGTTNTDTQYF
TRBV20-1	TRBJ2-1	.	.	TGCAGTGCCAGTCGTCTTACGGGGGCTGAGGATGAGCAGTTCTTC	CSASRLTGAEDEQFF
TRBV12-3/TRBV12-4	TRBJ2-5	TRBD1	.	TGTGCCAGCAGCAACACCGGGACAGGGGGAGAGACCCAGTACTTC	CASSNTGTGGETQYF
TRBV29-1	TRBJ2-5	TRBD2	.	TGCAGCGTGCTAGCGGGTTCCCAAGAGACCCAGTACTTC	CSVLAGSQETQYF
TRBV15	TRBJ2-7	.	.	TGTGCCACCAGCAGGGACATCGAGAGCTCCTACGAGCAGTACTTC	CATSRDIESSYEQYF
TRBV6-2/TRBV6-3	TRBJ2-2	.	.	TGTGCCAGCAGTTACTCCAGGGGGGACGCGAACACCGGGGAGCTGTTTTTT	CASSYSRGDANTGELFF
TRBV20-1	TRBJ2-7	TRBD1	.	TGCAGTGCTAGAGCCGGACAGGGGGGAATCTACGAGCAGTACTTC	CSARAGQGGIYEQYF
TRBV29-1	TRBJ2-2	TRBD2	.	TGCAGCGGGGGACTAGCGGGAGATGGGGAGCTGTTTTTT	CSGGLAGDGELFF
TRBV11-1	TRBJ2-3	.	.	TGTGCCAGCAGCTTAGAGGGCTACACAGATACGCAGTATTTT	CASSLEGYTDTQYF
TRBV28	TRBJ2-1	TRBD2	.	TGTGCCAGCAGCCCAGCGGGAGGGCGGGATGAGCAGTTCTTC	CASSPAGGRDEQFF
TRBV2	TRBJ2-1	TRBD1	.	TGTGCCAGCACGGGGACAGGGGGCAAGGGTGAGCAGTTCTTC	CASTGTGGKGEQFF
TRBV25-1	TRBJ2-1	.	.	TGTGCCAGCAGTGGAACCAGGGTCTATGAGCAGTTCTTC	CASSGTRVYEQFF
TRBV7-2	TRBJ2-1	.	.	TGTGCCAGCAGCTTAGAGGGTTTGGATGAGCAGTTCTTC	CASSLEGLDEQFF
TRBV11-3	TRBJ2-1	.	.	TGTGCCAGCAGCTTAGAGGCCACCGGGACCCACAATGAGCAGTTCTTC	CASSLEATGTHNEQFF
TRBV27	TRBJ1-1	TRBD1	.	TGTGCCAGCACCTCCACAGGGGTTATTAGTGGCACTGAAGCTTTCTTT	CASTSTGVISGTEAFF
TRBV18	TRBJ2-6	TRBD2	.	TGTGCCAGCTCACCACTTCCCAGCGGGACCGAGTCTGGGGCCAACGTCCTGACTTTC	CASSPLPSGTESGANVLTF
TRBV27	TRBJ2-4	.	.	TGTGCCAGCAGTTCCTCAGCTAAACTAGCCAAAAACATTCAGTACTTC	CASSSSAKLAKNIQYF
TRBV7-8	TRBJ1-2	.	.	TGTGCCAGCAGCCAAGGGTTGGTGTACGGCTACACCTTC	CASSQGLVYGYTF
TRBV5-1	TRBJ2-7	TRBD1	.	TGCGCCAGCAGCGCCCCGGAGACAGGGGCCTACTACGAGCAGTACTTC	CASSAPETGAYYEQYF
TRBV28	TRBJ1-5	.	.	TGTGCCAGCAGTAAAACGCGCCTTAGCAATCAGCCCCAGCATTTT	CASSKTRLSNQPQHF
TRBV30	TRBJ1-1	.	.	TGTGCCTGGAATCGGGGAGGAGTGAACACTGAAGCTTTCTTT	CAWNRGGVNTEAFF
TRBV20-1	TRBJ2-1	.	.	TGCAGTGCTAGAGATCGGGGGTATGCCTACAATGAGCAGTTCTTC	CSARDRGYAYNEQFF
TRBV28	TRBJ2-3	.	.	TGTGCCAGCAGTTCCCCAGATACGCAGTATTTT	CASSSPDTQYF
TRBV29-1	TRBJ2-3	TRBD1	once	TGCAGCATCCGGGACAGAGGGAGCACAGATACGCAGTATTTT	CSIRDRGSTDTQYF
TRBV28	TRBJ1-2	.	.	TGTGCCAGCAGTTTAGGTAGGGGTGGAGGCTACACCTTC	CASSLGRGGGYTF
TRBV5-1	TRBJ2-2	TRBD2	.	TGCGCCAGCAGCTTGGGACTAGCGGTGGGGGAGCTGTTTTTT	CASSLGLAVGELFF
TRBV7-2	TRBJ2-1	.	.	TGTGCCAGCAGCTTAGAAGGGATACCTACCAATGAGCAGTTCTTC	CASSLEGIPTNEQFF
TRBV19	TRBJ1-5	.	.	TGTGCCAGTAGTGCGGGTTCCCATCAGCCCCAGCATTTT	CASSAGSHQPQHF
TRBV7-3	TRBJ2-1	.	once	TGTGCCAGCAGCTTAGTACTGGCTAATGAGCAGTTCTTC	CASSLVLANEQFF
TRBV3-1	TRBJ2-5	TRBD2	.	TGTGCCAGCAGCTCGATCACTAGCGGGTGGGAGACCCAGTACTTC	CASSSITSGWETQYF
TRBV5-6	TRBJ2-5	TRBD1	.	TGTGCCAGCAGCGTCGGACAGGGGCTAGAGACCCAGTACTTC	CASSVGQGLETQYF
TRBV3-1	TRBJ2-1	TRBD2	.	TGTGCCAGCAGCATGACTAGCCGCTCCTACAATGAGCAGTTCTTC	CASSMTSRSYNEQFF
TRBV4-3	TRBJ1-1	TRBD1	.	TGCGCCAGCAGCCAAGGACAGGGGGCAGGTACTGAAGCTTTCTTT	CASSQGQGAGTEAFF
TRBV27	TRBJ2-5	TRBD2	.	TGTGCCAGCAGTCTCCCACTAGCGGAACAAGAGACCCAGTACTTC	CASSLPLAEQETQYF